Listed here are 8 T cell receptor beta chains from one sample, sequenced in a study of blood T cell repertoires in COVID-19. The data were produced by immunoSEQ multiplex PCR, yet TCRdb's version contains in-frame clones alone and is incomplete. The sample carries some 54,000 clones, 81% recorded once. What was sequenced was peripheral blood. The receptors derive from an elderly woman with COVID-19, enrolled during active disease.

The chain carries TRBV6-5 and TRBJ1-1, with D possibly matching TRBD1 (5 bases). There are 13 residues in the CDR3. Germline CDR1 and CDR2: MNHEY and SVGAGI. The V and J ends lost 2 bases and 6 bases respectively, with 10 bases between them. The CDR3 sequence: CASSYTGGSEAFF. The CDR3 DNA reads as TGTGCCAGCAGTTACACGGGGGGGTCTGAAGCTTTCTTT.

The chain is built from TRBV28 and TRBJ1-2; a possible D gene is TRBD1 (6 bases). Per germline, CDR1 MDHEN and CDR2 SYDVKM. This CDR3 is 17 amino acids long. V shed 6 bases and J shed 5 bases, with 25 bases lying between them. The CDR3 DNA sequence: TGTGCCAGCAGGATGGACAGTAGGGGGACCTTCCTATATGGCTACACCTTC. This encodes CASRMDSRGTFLYGYTF.

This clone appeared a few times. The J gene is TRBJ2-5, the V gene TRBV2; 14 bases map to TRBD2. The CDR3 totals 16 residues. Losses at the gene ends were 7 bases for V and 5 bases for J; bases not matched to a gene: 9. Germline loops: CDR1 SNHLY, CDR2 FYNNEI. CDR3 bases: TGTGCCAGCACCTGGACTAGCGGGAGGTCAGGGGAGACCCAGTACTTC. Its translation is CASTWTSGRSGETQYF.

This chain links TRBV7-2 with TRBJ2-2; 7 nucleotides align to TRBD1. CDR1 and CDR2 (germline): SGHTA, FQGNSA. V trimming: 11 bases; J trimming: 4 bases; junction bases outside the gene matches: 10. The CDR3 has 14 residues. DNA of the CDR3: TGTGCCGGTCAAGGGACAGCTTTCACCGGGGAGCTGTTTTTT. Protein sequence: CAGQGTAFTGELFF.

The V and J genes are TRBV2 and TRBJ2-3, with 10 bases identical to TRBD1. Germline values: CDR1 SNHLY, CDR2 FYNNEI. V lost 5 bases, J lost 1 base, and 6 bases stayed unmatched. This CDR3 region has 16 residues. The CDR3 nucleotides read TGTGCCAGCAGTCGCCCCGGGACAGGGGGCACAGATACGCAGTATTTT. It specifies CASSRPGTGGTDTQYF.

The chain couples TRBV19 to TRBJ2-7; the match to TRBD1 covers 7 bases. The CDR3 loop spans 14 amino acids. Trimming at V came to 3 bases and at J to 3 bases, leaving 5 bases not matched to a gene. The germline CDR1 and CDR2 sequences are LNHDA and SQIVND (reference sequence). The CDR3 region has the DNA TGTGCCAGTAGTATGGGGGCAGGGGGCTACGAGCAGTACTTC. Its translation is CASSMGAGGYEQYF.

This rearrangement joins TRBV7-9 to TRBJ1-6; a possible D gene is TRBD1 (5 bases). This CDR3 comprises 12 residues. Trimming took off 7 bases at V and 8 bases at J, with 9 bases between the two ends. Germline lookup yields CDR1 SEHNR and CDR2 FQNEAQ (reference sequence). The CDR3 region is CASNSGYSPLHF. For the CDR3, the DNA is TGTGCCAGCAACTCAGGGTATTCACCCCTCCACTTT.

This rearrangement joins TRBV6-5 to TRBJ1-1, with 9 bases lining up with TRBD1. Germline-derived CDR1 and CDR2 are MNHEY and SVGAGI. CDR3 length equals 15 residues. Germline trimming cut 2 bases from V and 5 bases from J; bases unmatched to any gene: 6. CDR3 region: CASSYKQGAGTEAFF. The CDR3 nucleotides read TGTGCCAGCAGTTACAAACAGGGGGCAGGAACTGAAGCTTTCTTT.